The subject of this entry is one T cell receptor beta chain. This specimen belongs to a study of blood T cell repertoires in COVID-19. Across the whole study: Sites across the United States, Italy and Spain contributed samples from acute and convalescent COVID-19. PBMCs, B-cell-depleted T cells, or T cells were the source of the cDNA or gDNA that made up the material.

Under the authors' procedure: Estimation of nucleated cell counts relied on the amplification of reference gene primers. Here immunoSEQ multiplex PCR was the method, and the copy in TCRdb shows in-frame clones only, minus some. For V, J and clone size, that table is used; D and trimming come from the DNA. The sample carries tens of thousands of clones, 87% recorded once. The sequence came from a human donor with active COVID-19. The donor label of this sample is uncertain. The sample was peripheral blood.

CDR3 bases: TGTGCCAGCAGCTTGGATCCGGGGGAGACCCAGTACTTC. Translation: CASSLDPGETQYF. This chain links TRBV5-4 with TRBJ2-5; TRBD2 might be the D (5 bases). Germline values: CDR1 SGHNT, CDR2 YYREEE (reference sequence). Deletions cut 0 bases from V and 5 bases from J, with 8 bases between. CDR3 length: 13 residues. The whole variable domain, remainder taken from reference TRBV5-4 and TRBJ2-5, is ETGVTQSPTHLIKTRGQQVTLRCSSQSGHNTVSWYQQALGQGPQFIFQYYREEENGRGNFPPRFSGLQFPNYSSELNVNALELDDSALYLCASSLDPGETQYFGPGTRLLVL.